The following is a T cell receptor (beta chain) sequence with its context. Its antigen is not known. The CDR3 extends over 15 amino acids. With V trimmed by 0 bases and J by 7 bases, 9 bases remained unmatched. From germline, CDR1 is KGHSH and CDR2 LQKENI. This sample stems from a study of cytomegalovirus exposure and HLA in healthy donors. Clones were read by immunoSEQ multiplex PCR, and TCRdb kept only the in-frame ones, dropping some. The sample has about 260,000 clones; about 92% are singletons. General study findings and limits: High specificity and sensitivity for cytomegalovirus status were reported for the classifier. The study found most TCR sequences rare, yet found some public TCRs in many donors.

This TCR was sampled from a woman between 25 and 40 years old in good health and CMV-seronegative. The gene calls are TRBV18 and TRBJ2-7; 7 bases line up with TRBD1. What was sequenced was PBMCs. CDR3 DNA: TGTGCCAGCTCACCACCGATCCAGGGGGTGGAAGAGCAGTACTTC. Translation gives CASSPPIQGVEEQYF.